The sequence of this T cell receptor (beta chain) was determined in a study of T cells in tumors after PD-1 blockade. Background on the study: Patients had no prior checkpoint blockade, systemic immunosuppressants, or anti-cancer therapy within 4 weeks. Some patients also took daily vismodegib 150 mg during anti-PD-1 treatment. Mean per blood sample: about 110,000 templates (about 21,000-290,000), some 34,000 unique clonotypes.

Profiled with immunoSEQ multiplex PCR; TCRdb holds only in-frame clones, not every one. The sample consists of tens of thousands of clones, roughly 84% of them appearing once. The CDR3 extends over 11 amino acids. CDR1 SNHLY and CDR2 FYNNEI come from the germline V gene. V was pared by 3 bases and J by 2 bases, with 2 bases between. Template: tumor biopsy or peripheral blood genomic DNA, roughly 600-6,004 ng per sample. The V and J genes are TRBV2 and TRBJ2-7; D unresolved. Sample: PBMCs, taken before anti-PD-1 therapy. The clonotype originates from a human donor with advanced basal cell or squamous cell carcinoma (not recorded which). The CDR3 is CASSDPYEQYF. CDR3 nucleotides: TGTGCCAGCAGTGACCCCTACGAGCAGTACTTC.